Sequencing of this TCR beta chain was carried out in a study of shared clonotypes between healthy human individuals (dated by TCRdb to 2020 to 2022). Study-level background: Two women and a few men aged 18 to 49 years were included in the cohort. For each donor, three plates each were used for CD4 naive and CD4 memory, two plates were used for CD8 naive, and one plate was used for CD8 memory. Blood TCR repertoires of 5 or 6 healthy adults were deeply sequenced to estimate repertoire size and the extent of clonotype sharing between individuals. To increase sequencing depth and limit assay-specific biases, TCR repertoire library preparation and sequencing were carried out by different laboratories using diverse techniques. Per donor, leukapheresis produced somewhere between about 0.9 and 9 billion PBMCs.

Healthy HIV-negative adults with no recently reported acute infections or vaccinations were included as donors. Only Caucasian adults living in Nashville, Tennessee, USA were represented among the donors. CD4+ T cells were enriched by magnetic negative selection; naive cells were then positively selected on CD45RA, and the negative fraction formed the memory subset. Blood was collected by leukapheresis, and PBMCs were isolated by Ficoll-Histopaque density gradient centrifugation and then cryopreserved in liquid nitrogen vapor phase. Analytical flow cytometry was used to check the purity and quantity of each magnetically sorted T cell population. From each sorted fraction, genomic DNA was isolated and quantified by UV absorbance on a Nanodrop 2000c. With regard to this clone: Its antigen remains undetermined. No base quality information exists; no much larger clone differs at one position.

TCR CDR3 regions were amplified from genomic DNA by multiplex PCR using the deep immunoSEQ assay. For each cell subset, the extracted genomic DNA was distributed evenly across all wells of several immunoSEQ 96-well plates, and each plate served as one replicate. For sorted subsets, each replicate PCR was loaded with about 0.2 ug genomic DNA, equivalent to approximately 33,000 T cell genomes. Purified libraries were quantified with a Qubit 3.0 fluorometer, sized on a Bioanalyzer 2100, and re-quantified with the KAPA Library Quantification kit. Every immunoSEQ 96-well plate was sequenced on a separate single-read 150-cycle Illumina NextSeq 550 flow cell. Processing in the source paper ran as follows. Because the immunoSEQ output included only junctional sequences and no quality scores, the filtering could not be the same as the filtering used for full-length reads. To assign V/J genes and CDR3, sequences were annotated against IMGT germline references using PyIR, a Python wrapper for IgBLAST v1.9. Reads were filtered out if the reads had weak V/J assignments (E-value above 1e-6), no CDR3, stop codons, out-of-frame junctions, or ambiguous translated residues. V3J clonotypes were defined as sequences sharing the same inferred V gene, J gene, and CDR3 amino acid sequence. To compute the percentage overlap between repertoires, the number of shared unique clonotypes was divided by the size of the smaller repertoire. RTK rarefaction, the Chao1 estimator, and Recon v2.1 estimates of unobserved clonotypes were used to assess repertoire richness. Generation probabilities for all TCRbeta clonotypes obtained by the gDNA method from a few donors were computed using OLGA. This immuneACCESS table, as held by TCRdb, lists in-frame sequences with V and J called but not all clones. Of the missing ones, under half trace to an unresolved V gene in checked studies; the others have no known cause. That table gives V, J and clone size, and the DNA gave D and trimming. This sample comprises about 1.5 million clones, around 98% of them detected only once. The ten largest account for approximately 0.45% of the sample.

Beyond this particular receptor, the publication reports: Sampling was restricted to blood, and TCR repertoires in tissue are likely to differ from TCR repertoires in blood. Incomplete sequencing was indicated by rarefaction of sorted-subset datasets, despite the large sequencing depth. Naive subsets generally had larger estimated clonotype richness than memory subsets did. When a handful of donors were compared, the shared fraction of clonotypes was about 5.5% for naive CD4, about 4% for naive CD8, more than 2% for memory CD4, and 0.4% for memory CD8. Because the study included only a small number of donors, the genetic and exposure-history diversity represented was limited. Pairwise subsampling led to the expectation that sequencing depth would affect the degree of clonotype sharing among donors. Compared with non-shared clonotypes, clonotypes shared by all four sorted-subset donors had higher generation probabilities.

Measured from the cysteine to the phenylalanine, the CDR3 is 16 residues long. Solely the CDR3 DNA is kept, with 48 bases framed from the first base. From the germline V gene, CDR1 is LGHNA and CDR2 is YSLEER. Trimming at the junction amounts to 5 bases on V and 7 bases on J, and the germline ends lie 24 bases apart. This TCR was sampled from a man aged 30 to 39 in good health. Sequenced input: naive CD4+ T cells sorted from blood. The cell subset or site label corresponds to: CD45RA+ positively selected. The chain couples TRBV4-3 to TRBJ2-7; a tentative D match to TRBD1 spans 6 bases. The base sequence is TGCGCCAGCAGCACACACAGGGCAGGGAGTCTGGGTGAGCAGTACTTC. Translation gives CASSTHRAGSLGEQYF.